These T cell receptor beta chains were read from a single sample in a study of immune evolution from preneoplasia to lung adenocarcinoma. Profiled with immunoSEQ multiplex PCR; TCRdb holds only in-frame clones, not every one. The sample carries fewer than 2,500 clones, about four fifths recorded once. The sample comprised FFPE lung adenocarcinoma in situ tissue. These receptors all stem from a person in their 70s with lung adenocarcinoma. The CDR3 runs from the conserved cysteine through the conserved F or W. The order of the fields is clone size, V gene, J gene, D gene, CDR3 DNA, CDR3 protein. A D gene is named only where the DNA matches it firmly. The size of a clone is reported for some rows only, either as once, few or many, or as a class for expanded clones.

-	TRBV4-2	TRBJ2-2	-	TGTGCCAGCAGCCCGGGACAAGGGGGCGGGGAGCTGTTTTTT	CASSPGQGGGELFF
-	TRBV6-1	TRBJ1-4	-	TGTGCCAGCAGTGAACAGGGGAGATACGGTGAAAAACTGTTTTTT	CASSEQGRYGEKLFF
-	TRBV7-9	TRBJ1-1	-	TGTGCCAGCAGCTTGCCGAAAACTGAAGCTTTCTTT	CASSLPKTEAFF
-	TRBV5-1	TRBJ1-5	-	TGCGCCAGCAGCCCCGGGCTCGGACAGATTAATGATCAGCCCCAGCATTTT	CASSPGLGQINDQPQHF
few	TRBV6-1	TRBJ2-1	-	TGTGCCAGCAGTGAATGGGGCAGGACTGGCAATGAGCAGTTCTTC	CASSEWGRTGNEQFF
-	TRBV18	TRBJ1-5	TRBD1	TGTGCCAGCTCACCGGACAGGGGCGCGTATAGCAATCAGCCCCAGCATTTT	CASSPDRGAYSNQPQHF
-	TRBV7-9	TRBJ2-7	TRBD2	TGTGCCGTCAGGACTAGCGGGACAGACGAGCAGTACTTC	CAVRTSGTDEQYF
few	TRBV28	TRBJ2-1	-	TGTGCCAGCAGTGCCCAACCAAATGAGCAGTTCTTC	CASSAQPNEQFF
-	TRBV7-7	TRBJ1-1	-	TGTGCCAGCAGCTTAGACAGGAACACTGAAGCTTTCTTT	CASSLDRNTEAFF
-	TRBV30	TRBJ2-3	-	TGTGCCTGGAGAGAAGCTAGCTCAGGCCCAGATACGCAGTATTTT	CAWREASSGPDTQYF
-	TRBV7-9	TRBJ1-1	-	TGTGCCAGCAGCGCTTGGGACAAGAACACTGAAGCTTTCTTT	CASSAWDKNTEAFF
-	TRBV7-2	TRBJ2-1	-	TGTGCCAGCAGCCCTCACGGGACTTCGCAGTTCTTC	CASSPHGTSQFF
-	TRBV7-9	TRBJ2-3	-	TGTGCCAGCAGCCGGACACGTAGCACAGATACGCAGTATTTT	CASSRTRSTDTQYF
-	TRBV6-4	TRBJ1-2	-	TGTGCTACCAAACCAGGGGCCGCCGGCGGCTACACCTTC	CATKPGAAGGYTF
-	TRBV5-1	TRBJ2-5	-	TGCGCCAGCAGCTATGGGGTTTTACAAGAGACCCAGTACTTC	CASSYGVLQETQYF
-	TRBV29-1	TRBJ2-4	-	TGCAGCGTTGGTGGGCGAGAGATGGGAAACATTCAGTACTTC	CSVGGREMGNIQYF
-	TRBV5-1	TRBJ2-2	-	TGCGCCAGCAGCTGGTCAGGGGCGTCGAACACCGGGGAGCTGTTTTTT	CASSWSGASNTGELFF
-	TRBV19	TRBJ1-5	TRBD1	TGTGCCAGTAGTTTCACAGGGGTAGAAAATCAGCCCCAGCATTTT	CASSFTGVENQPQHF
-	TRBV18	TRBJ1-5	TRBD1	TGTGCCAGCACCCGACAGGGCGGACAGCCCCAGCATTTT	CASTRQGGQPQHF
-	TRBV27	TRBJ2-5	TRBD1	TGTGCCAGCAGTTCGGGGACAGTGCAGGGAGAGACCCAGTACTTC	CASSSGTVQGETQYF
-	TRBV30	TRBJ2-7	-	TGTGCCTGGACTCGGGACCTCATTGGGGAGCAGTACTTC	CAWTRDLIGEQYF
-	TRBV27	TRBJ1-2	-	TGTGCCAGCAGTTTAAACAGCGGGAGCGGCTACACCTTC	CASSLNSGSGYTF
-	TRBV11-1	TRBJ1-1	-	TGTGCCAGCAGTAGGACCCTTGAAGCTTTCTTT	CASSRTLEAFF
-	TRBV5-6	TRBJ2-5	-	TGTGCCAGCAGCTTGTTTCGAGAGACCCAGTACTTC	CASSLFRETQYF
-	TRBV4-2	TRBJ2-5	-	TGTGCCAGCAGCCAAGGGTTTGCAGGGCCCATCAGGAAGCAGTACTTC	CASSQGFAGPIRKQYF
-	TRBV5-8	TRBJ2-7	-	TGTGCCAGCAGATATGGATCTGCGGAGCAGTACTTC	CASRYGSAEQYF
few	TRBV29-1	TRBJ1-1	TRBD1	TGCAGCGCCGTAGGACAGGGGGGACTTTGGGCTGAAGCTTTCTTT	CSAVGQGGLWAEAFF
-	TRBV7-2	TRBJ2-1	-	TGTGCCAGCAGCTTGAGCGGAGGGCAGTTCTTC	CASSLSGGQFF
-	TRBV11-2	TRBJ2-7	TRBD1	TGTGCCAGCAGCGTTGCCAGGGGGCTGGGGTCCTACGAGCAGTACTTC	CASSVARGLGSYEQYF
-	TRBV10-3	TRBJ2-1	-	TGTGCCATCAGTGAGGGGGGAGTCTACCATGAGCAGTTCTTC	CAISEGGVYHEQFF
-	TRBV5-1	TRBJ2-3	TRBD1	TGCGCCAGCAGCCAGGGACAGGCTAGCACAGATACGCAGTATTTT	CASSQGQASTDTQYF
-	TRBV4-1	TRBJ2-1	TRBD2	TGCGCCAGCAGCCAAGGTCTAGCGGGAGTGAATGAGCAGTTCTTC	CASSQGLAGVNEQFF
-	TRBV5-1	TRBJ2-7	-	TGCGCCAGCAGCCCCGGAGGCCTTCTCTCGGGCGAGCAGTACTTC	CASSPGGLLSGEQYF
-	TRBV27	TRBJ2-5	TRBD1	TGTGCCAGCAGTGCGAGTGTAACAGGGGCCGCCATCCACTACCAAGAGACCCAGTACTTC	CASSASVTGAAIHYQETQYF
-	TRBV11-3	TRBJ2-2	-	TGTGCCAGCAGCCCAGGACCAGGGAGAACCGGGGAGCTGTTTTTT	CASSPGPGRTGELFF
-	TRBV13	TRBJ2-3	-	TGTGCCAGCAGCCCTTCTGGGGTTACGTATACGCAGTATTTT	CASSPSGVTYTQYF
-	TRBV5-1	TRBJ2-5	-	TGCGCCAGCAGCTTGCGGCCCGAAGAGACCCAGTACTTC	CASSLRPEETQYF
-	TRBV11-3	TRBJ2-2	TRBD1	TGTGCCAGCAGCTTAGGCCCAGGGGGCAACACCGGGGAGCTGTTTTTT	CASSLGPGGNTGELFF
-	TRBV15	TRBJ2-1	TRBD2	TGTGCCACCAGCAGAGATCCGGGAGGGCACAATGAGCAGTTCTTC	CATSRDPGGHNEQFF
-	TRBV6-5	TRBJ1-1	-	TGTGCCAGCAGCTTTTCCTACAGCGCTGACACTGAAGCTTTCTTT	CASSFSYSADTEAFF
-	TRBV5-1	TRBJ2-2	-	TGCGCCAGCAGCTTGGGGCCGGAGAGGGCCGACACCGGGGAGCTGTTTTTT	CASSLGPERADTGELFF
-	TRBV2	TRBJ2-3	-	TGTGCCAGCGGGAGCGCCCTTGGGACAGATACGCAGTATTTT	CASGSALGTDTQYF
-	TRBV4-1	TRBJ2-1	-	TGCGCCAGCAGCCAAGATCTACGGCTAGGGAGACCTAATGAGCAGTTCTTC	CASSQDLRLGRPNEQFF
-	TRBV19	TRBJ1-2	TRBD1	TGTGCCAGTAGTATAGAGACAGGGAACAACTATGGCTACACCTTC	CASSIETGNNYGYTF
-	TRBV11-3	TRBJ2-4	-	TGTGCCAGCAGCTTTCTGGGGGGCTACCTCGGAAACATTCAGTACTTC	CASSFLGGYLGNIQYF
-	TRBV30	TRBJ1-1	-	TGTGCCTGGAGACCTCTGCGGACAGCTAACACTGAAGCTTTCTTT	CAWRPLRTANTEAFF
-	TRBV28	TRBJ2-5	-	TGTGCCAGCAGAGCAGGGGGGATCGTAAAAGAGACCCAGTACTTC	CASRAGGIVKETQYF
-	TRBV10-3	TRBJ2-1	TRBD1	TGTGCCATCAGTAGTGAATGGGACAGGGGTTTGTTCGATGAGCAGTTCTTC	CAISSEWDRGLFDEQFF
-	TRBV7-2	TRBJ2-5	-	TGTGCCAGCAGCTCCACTTGGACTGGATCAAAAGAGACCCAGTACTTC	CASSSTWTGSKETQYF
-	TRBV4-1	TRBJ1-4	-	TGCGCCAGCAGCCCTGGACCCGGCGGGGGTGAAAAACTGTTTTTT	CASSPGPGGGEKLFF
-	TRBV7-9	TRBJ1-1	-	TGTGCCAGCAGCTTACCGGAGGGCTTGGAAGCTTTCTTT	CASSLPEGLEAFF
-	TRBV5-1	TRBJ2-7	-	TGCGCCAGCAGCTTGGATTTGGGTTCCCGTTACGAGCAGTACTTC	CASSLDLGSRYEQYF
-	TRBV4-1	TRBJ2-2	-	TGCGCCAGCAGCCAAATAGGGGGGCGAGCGGGAATCGGGGAGCTGTTTTTT	CASSQIGGRAGIGELFF